The 17 T cell receptor beta chains below come from one sample, sequenced in a study of blood T cells in healthy people across ages. It was with a sample-barcoded 5' primer and a J-beta primer mix that a second PCR of roughly 6 to 12 cycles was run. TCRdb reanalysed the 5' RACE reads using MiXCR and keeps one entry per CDR3 protein. The sample lists hundreds of thousands of distinct CDR3 sequences; 25% to 35% were seen once. Specimen: blood. These TCRs come from a woman at least 80 years old in good health.

The table lists this clonotype with a few counts. The V gene is TRBV7-3, the J gene TRBJ1-6; no definite D call. This CDR3 comprises 13 residues. The germline gives CDR1 SGHTA, CDR2 FQGTGA. The V end was cut by 5 bases, the J end by 10 bases, with 12 bases between. The CDR3 sequence is CASSLQVDSPLHF. Written as DNA, the CDR3 is TGTGCCAGCAGCCTGCAGGTTGACTCACCCCTCCACTTT.

This clonotype was counted ten times or more. This chain connects TRBV7-2 to TRBJ2-3; D gene ambiguous. Germline values: CDR1 SGHTA, CDR2 FQGNSA. The CDR3 consists of 13 residues. V was cut by 5 bases and J by 2 bases, with 8 bases left in between. The DNA for the CDR3 is TGTGCCAGCAGCCCCTCCCTCACAGATACGCAGTATTTT. Translated, it gives CASSPSLTDTQYF.

This clonotype was observed a handful of times. J is TRBJ1-4 and V is TRBV30; possible D gene TRBD1, 5 bases. CDR1 and CDR2 from the germline V gene are GTSNPN and SVGIG (reference sequence). The CDR3 is made up of 16 amino acids. V lost 0 bases to trimming and J lost 1 base, with 12 bases between them. The CDR3 spells CAWSVLGDQTNEKLFF. The CDR3 DNA reads TGTGCCTGGAGTGTACTAGGGGATCAAACTAATGAAAAACTGTTTTTT.

In this sample, this clonotype turned up many times. The chain recombines TRBV27 with TRBJ2-5; 8 bases are shared with TRBD2. The junction had 4 bases not matched to a gene; V was cut back by 0 bases and J by 4 bases. CDR1 and CDR2 from the germline V gene are MNHEY and SMNVEV (reference sequence). The CDR3 sequence is 15 residues long. The CDR3 sequence: CASSLSSGVGETQYF. The CDR3 DNA reads as TGTGCCAGCAGTTTATCTAGCGGGGTCGGAGAGACCCAGTACTTC.

Concerning this clonotype: A read error may be the cause here, since a much bigger clone is one base away. The chain couples TRBV3-1 to TRBJ2-5, with 11 bases matching TRBD2. The germline gives CDR1 LGHDT, CDR2 YNNKEL (reference sequence). CDR3 length equals 18 residues. The CDR3 here is CAGSQSPSGGPQKETQYF. In DNA, the CDR3 is TGTGCCGGCAGCCAAAGCCCTAGCGGGGGGCCTCAGAAAGAGACCCAGTACTTC.

This chain uses TRBV9 with TRBJ1-1, with unresolved D. The CDR3 is 14 amino acids. Between the trimmed V and J ends, which lost 0 bases and 1 base, there was a span of 7 bases. The germline V gene has CDR1 SGDLS and CDR2 YYNGEE. CDR3: CASSVVGANTEAFF. CDR3 nucleotide sequence: TGTGCCAGCAGCGTAGTAGGAGCGAACACTGAAGCTTTCTTT.

This clonotype was picked up many times. The gene calls are TRBV20-1 and TRBJ2-4, with no clear D. In germline, CDR1 is DFQATT, CDR2 SNEGSKA (reference sequence). The CDR3 has 13 amino acids. The V and J ends lost 0 bases and 6 bases respectively, with 9 bases between them. The CDR3, as DNA: TGCAGTGCTAGAGATCGACCGGGAAACATTCAGTACTTC. It yields the protein CSARDRPGNIQYF.

V is TRBV3-1 and J is TRBJ2-3; 8 positions agree with TRBD2. The CDR3 covers 12 residues. Germline CDR1 reads LGHDT; CDR2 reads YNNKEL (reference sequence). J lost 14 bases, V lost 2 bases, and 6 bases had no gene match. DNA of the CDR3: TGTGCCAGCAGCCAAAAAGAGGGGACTAGGTATTTT. This translates into CASSQKEGTRYF.

This sequence joins TRBV29-1 and TRBJ2-1; 12 nucleotides match TRBD2. The end of the DNA is better explained by TRBJ2-7, so the J call may be wrong. This CDR3 is built from 16 residues. Germline V CDR1 and CDR2: SQVTM, ANQGSEA. The CDR3 sequence is CSVASSGGVAYNEQYF. The CDR3 DNA reads as TGCAGCGTTGCTTCTAGCGGGGGGGTGGCCTACAATGAGCAGTACTTC.

This clonotype appeared a few times. The chain joins TRBV29-1 to TRBJ1-1, with no clear D. Germline CDR1 and CDR2: SQVTM and ANQGSEA. This CDR3 region has 12 residues. The ends were cut back, 3 bases at V and 1 base at J, with 6 bases in the middle. The CDR3 region has the DNA TGCAGCGTTGATCGGGGGAACACTGAAGCTTTCTTT. Residues: CSVDRGNTEAFF.

This clonotype has a count of ten or more. This sequence joins TRBV7-2 and TRBJ2-5, with TRBD1 matching over 11 bases. The CDR3 contains 15 residues. Germline loops: CDR1 SGHTA, CDR2 FQGNSA. The ends lost 5 bases at V and 2 bases at J; junction bases unmatched: 4. The CDR3 is CASSRDRGFQETQYF. The CDR3 DNA is TGTGCCAGCAGCCGGGACAGGGGGTTTCAAGAGACCCAGTACTTC.

The chain joins TRBV20-1 to TRBJ2-7, with D maybe TRBD2 (6 bases). Germline V lookup: CDR1 DFQATT, CDR2 SNEGSKA (reference sequence). The CDR3 extends over 14 amino acids. The CDR3: CGFTPGDFKEAQYF. CDR3 DNA sequence: TGCGGTTTCACCCCGGGGGACTTCAAAGAGGCCCAGTACTTC.

The chain recombines TRBV6-5 with TRBJ2-5, with TRBD1 matching 10 bases. The CDR3 sequence is 14 residues long. Germline trimming cut 2 bases from V and 10 bases from J; bases unmatched to any gene: 7. The germline V gene has CDR1 MNHEY and CDR2 SVGAGI. CDR3 sequence (DNA): TGTGCCAGCAGTTACCGGCCCGGACAGGGGGACCAGTACTTC. Translated, it gives CASSYRPGQGDQYF.

This clonotype was counted ten times or more. The genes are TRBV7-9 and TRBJ2-1; the D gene is possibly TRBD1 (5 bases). CDR3 length: 14 amino acids. Per the germline V gene, CDR1 is SEHNR and CDR2 is FQNEAQ (reference sequence). V was pared by 1 base and J by 6 bases, with 10 bases between. CDR3: CASSLEGRANEQFF. CDR3 sequence (DNA): TGTGCCAGCAGCTTAGAGGGCAGGGCCAATGAGCAGTTCTTC.

This clonotype was picked up a small number of times. A much larger clone lies a single base off, so this may be a read error. The chain uses TRBV24-1 and TRBJ2-1; TRBD2 is a possible D gene (6 bases). The germline V gene has CDR1 KGHDR and CDR2 SFDVKD. There are 15 residues in the CDR3. V gave up 3 bases and J gave up 8 bases, with 16 bases separating them. For the CDR3, the DNA is TGTGCCACCAGTGATCCGGGACGGGGGAGAGATGAGCAGTTCTTC. This gives the protein CATSDPGRGRDEQFF.

This clonotype was recorded once. The rearrangement links TRBV5-1 to TRBJ2-3; D perhaps matches TRBD1 (5 bases). The CDR3 spans 14 residues. The germline gives CDR1 SGHRS, CDR2 YFSETQ. Trimming cost V 4 bases and J 0 bases, with 9 bases left between them. The CDR3 DNA follows: TGCGCCAGCAGCGTGGACACTAGCACAGATACGCAGTATTTT. Its protein product is CASSVDTSTDTQYF.

The chain is built from TRBV20-1 and TRBJ2-3; TRBD2 might be the D (6 bases). CDR1 DFQATT and CDR2 SNEGSKA come from the germline V gene (reference sequence). The CDR3 consists of 15 residues. V lost 1 base to trimming and J lost 4 bases, with 15 bases between them. The CDR3 loop reads CSARVGTVGADTQYF. The CDR3 bases are TGCAGTGCTAGAGTGGGGACTGTGGGTGCAGATACGCAGTATTTT.